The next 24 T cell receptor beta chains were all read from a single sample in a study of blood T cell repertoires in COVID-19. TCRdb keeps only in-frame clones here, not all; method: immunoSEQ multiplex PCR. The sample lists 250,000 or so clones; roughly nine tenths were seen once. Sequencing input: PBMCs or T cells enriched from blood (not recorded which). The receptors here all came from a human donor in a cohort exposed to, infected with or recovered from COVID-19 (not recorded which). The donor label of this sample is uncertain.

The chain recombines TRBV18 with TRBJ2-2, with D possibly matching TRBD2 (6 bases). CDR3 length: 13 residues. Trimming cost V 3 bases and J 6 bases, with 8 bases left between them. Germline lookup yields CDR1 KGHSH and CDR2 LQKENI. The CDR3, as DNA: TGTGCCAGCTCACCTGGGACTCCCGGGGAGCTGTTTTTT. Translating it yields CASSPGTPGELFF.

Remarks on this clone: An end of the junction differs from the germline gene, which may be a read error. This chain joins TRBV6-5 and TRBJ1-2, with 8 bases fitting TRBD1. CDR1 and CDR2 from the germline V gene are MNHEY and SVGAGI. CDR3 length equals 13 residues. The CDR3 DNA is TGTGCCAGCAGAAACTCTGCACAGGGGGATACTCCCTTC. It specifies CASRNSAQGDTPF.

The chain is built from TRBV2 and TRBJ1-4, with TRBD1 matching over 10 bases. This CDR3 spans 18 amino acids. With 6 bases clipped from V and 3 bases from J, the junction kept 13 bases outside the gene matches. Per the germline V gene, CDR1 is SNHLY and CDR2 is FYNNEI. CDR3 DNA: TGTGCCAGCAGGGGGGGACAGGGGTCCAAGGTTTCTAATGAAAAACTGTTTTTT. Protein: CASRGGQGSKVSNEKLFF.

Written as DNA, the CDR3 is TGTGCCAGTAGTACGAGTGCAGGGGGTGAAGCTTTCTTT. It yields the protein CASSTSAGGEAFF. J is TRBJ1-1 and V is TRBV19, with 7 bases lining up with TRBD1. The CDR3 has 13 residues. Germline V gene lookup returns CDR1 LNHDA and CDR2 SQIVND (reference sequence). With V trimmed by 4 bases and J by 7 bases, 6 bases remained unmatched.

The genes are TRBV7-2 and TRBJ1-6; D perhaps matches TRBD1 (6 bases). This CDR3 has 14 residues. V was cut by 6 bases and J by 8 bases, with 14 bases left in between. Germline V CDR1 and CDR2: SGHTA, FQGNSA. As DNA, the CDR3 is TGTGCCAGCAGGTCTGGGACAACAGATTCACCCCTCCACTTT. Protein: CASRSGTTDSPLHF. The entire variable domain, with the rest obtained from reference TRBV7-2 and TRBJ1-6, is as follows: GAGVSQSPSNKVTEKGKDVELRCDPISGHTALYWYRQSLGQGLEFLIYFQGNSAPDKSGLPSDRFSAERTGGSVSTLTIQRTQQEDSAVYLCASRSGTTDSPLHFGNGTRLTVT.

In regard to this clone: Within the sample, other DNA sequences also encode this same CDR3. In DNA, the CDR3 is TGTGCCAGTAGTATAGGAGGCACAGATACGCAGTATTTT. Encoded protein: CASSIGGTDTQYF. The rearrangement joins TRBV19 to TRBJ2-3; D unclear. V was cut by 1 base and J by 1 base, with 3 bases left in between. This CDR3 is 13 amino acids long. CDR1 is LNHDA, CDR2 SQIVND, per germline (reference sequence).

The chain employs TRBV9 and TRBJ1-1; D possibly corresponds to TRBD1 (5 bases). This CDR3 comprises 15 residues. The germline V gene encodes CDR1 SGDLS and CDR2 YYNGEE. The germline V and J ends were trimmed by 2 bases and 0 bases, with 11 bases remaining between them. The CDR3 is CASSVAGLMNTEAFF. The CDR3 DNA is TGTGCCAGCAGCGTCGCGGGGCTCATGAACACTGAAGCTTTCTTT.

CDR3 nucleotides: TGTGCCAGCAGCTTCCTTACTCTGGGGGGGCGACACACAGATACGCAGTATTTT. Protein product: CASSFLTLGGRHTDTQYF. V and J are TRBV7-2 and TRBJ2-3; tentative D call: TRBD2 (7 bases). Trimming took 3 bases from V and 2 from J, leaving 21 bases between them. Germline values: CDR1 SGHTA, CDR2 FQGNSA. There are 18 residues in the CDR3.

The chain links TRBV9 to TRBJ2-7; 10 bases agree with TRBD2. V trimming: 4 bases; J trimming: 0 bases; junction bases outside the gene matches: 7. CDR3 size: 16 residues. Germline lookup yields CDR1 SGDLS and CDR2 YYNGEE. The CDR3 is CASSPSGGASSYEQYF. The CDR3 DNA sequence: TGTGCCAGCAGCCCGAGCGGGGGGGCGAGCTCCTACGAGCAGTACTTC. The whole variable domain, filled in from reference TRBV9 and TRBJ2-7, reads DSGVTQTPKHLITATGQRVTLRCSPRSGDLSVYWYQQSLDQGLQFLIQYYNGEERAKGNILERFSAQQFPDLHSELNLSSLELGDSALYFCASSPSGGASSYEQYFGPGTRLTVT.

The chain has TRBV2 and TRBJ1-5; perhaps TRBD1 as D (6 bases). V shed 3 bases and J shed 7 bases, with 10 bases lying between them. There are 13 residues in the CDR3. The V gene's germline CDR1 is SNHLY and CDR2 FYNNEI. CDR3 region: CASSEGAEQPQHF. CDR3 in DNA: TGTGCCAGCAGTGAGGGGGCTGAACAGCCCCAGCATTTT.

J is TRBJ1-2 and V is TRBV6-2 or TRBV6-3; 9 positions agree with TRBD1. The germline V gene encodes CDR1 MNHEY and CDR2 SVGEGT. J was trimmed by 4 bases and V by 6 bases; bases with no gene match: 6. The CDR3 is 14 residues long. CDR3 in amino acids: CASSGQGFGYGYTF. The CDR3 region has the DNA TGTGCCAGCAGCGGACAGGGGTTTGGCTATGGCTACACCTTC.

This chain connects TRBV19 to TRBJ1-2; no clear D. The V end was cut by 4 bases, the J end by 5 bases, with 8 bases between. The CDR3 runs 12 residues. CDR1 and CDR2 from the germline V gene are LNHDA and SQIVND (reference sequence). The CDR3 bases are TGTGCCAGTAGTAATCAGGATTATGGCTACACCTTC. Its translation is CASSNQDYGYTF.

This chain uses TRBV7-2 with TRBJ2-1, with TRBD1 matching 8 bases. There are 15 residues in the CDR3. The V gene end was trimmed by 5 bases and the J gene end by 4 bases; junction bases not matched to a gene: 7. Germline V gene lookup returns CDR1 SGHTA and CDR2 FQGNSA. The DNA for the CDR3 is TGTGCCAGCAGCGCAGACAGGGGTTCGTACAATGAGCAGTTCTTC. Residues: CASSADRGSYNEQFF.

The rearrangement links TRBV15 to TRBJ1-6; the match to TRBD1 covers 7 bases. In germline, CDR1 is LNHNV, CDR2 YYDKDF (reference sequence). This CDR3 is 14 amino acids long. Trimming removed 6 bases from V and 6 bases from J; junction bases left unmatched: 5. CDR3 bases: TGTGCCACCAGAAGGGGGCAGAGTAATTCACCCCTCCACTTT. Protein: CATRRGQSNSPLHF.

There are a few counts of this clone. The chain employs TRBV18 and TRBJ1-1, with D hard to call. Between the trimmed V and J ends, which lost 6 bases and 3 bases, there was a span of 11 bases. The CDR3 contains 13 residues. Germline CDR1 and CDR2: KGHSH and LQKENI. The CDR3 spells CASSTVEDTEAFF. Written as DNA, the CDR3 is TGTGCCAGCTCCACGGTGGAGGACACTGAAGCTTTCTTT. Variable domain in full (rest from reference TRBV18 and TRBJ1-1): NAGVMQNPRHLVRRRGQEARLRCSPMKGHSHVYWYRQLPEEGLKFMVYLQKENIIDESGMPKERFSAEFPKEGPSILRIQQVVRGDSAAYFCASSTVEDTEAFFGQGTRLTVV.

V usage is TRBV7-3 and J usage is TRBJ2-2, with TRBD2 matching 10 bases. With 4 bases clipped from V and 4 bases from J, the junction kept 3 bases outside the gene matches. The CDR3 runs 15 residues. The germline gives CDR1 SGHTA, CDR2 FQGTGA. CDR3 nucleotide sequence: TGTGCCAGCAGCTCGATAGCGGGGGGCACCGGGGAGCTGTTTTTT. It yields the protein CASSSIAGGTGELFF.

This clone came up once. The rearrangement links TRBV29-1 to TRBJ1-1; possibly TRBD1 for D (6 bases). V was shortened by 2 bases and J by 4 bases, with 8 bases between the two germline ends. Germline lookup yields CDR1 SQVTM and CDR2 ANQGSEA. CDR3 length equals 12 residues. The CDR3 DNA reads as TGCAGCGTTGAACGCAGGGGCACTGAAGCTTTCTTT. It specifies CSVERRGTEAFF.

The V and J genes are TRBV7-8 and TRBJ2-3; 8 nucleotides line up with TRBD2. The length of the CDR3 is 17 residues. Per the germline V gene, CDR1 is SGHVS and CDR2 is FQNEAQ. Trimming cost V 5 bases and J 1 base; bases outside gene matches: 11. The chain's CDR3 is CASSASRGGVGTDTQYF. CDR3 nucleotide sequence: TGTGCCAGCAGCGCGTCCCGGGGGGGAGTAGGCACAGATACGCAGTATTTT.

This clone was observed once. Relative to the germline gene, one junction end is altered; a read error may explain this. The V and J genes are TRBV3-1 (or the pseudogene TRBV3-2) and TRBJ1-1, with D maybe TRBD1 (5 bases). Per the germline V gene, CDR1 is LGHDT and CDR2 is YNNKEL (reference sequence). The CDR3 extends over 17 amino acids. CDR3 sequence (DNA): TGTGCCACCAGCCAAGACGGGGGGGGAAGCGGTGGCACTGAAGCTTTCTTT. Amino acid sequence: CATSQDGGGSGGTEAFF.

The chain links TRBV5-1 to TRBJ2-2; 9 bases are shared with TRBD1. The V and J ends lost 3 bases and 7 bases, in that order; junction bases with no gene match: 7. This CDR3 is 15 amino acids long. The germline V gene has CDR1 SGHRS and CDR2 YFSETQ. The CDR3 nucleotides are TGCGCCAGCAGCTCTGGGACAGGGCTGGTCGGGGAGCTGTTTTTT. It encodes CASSSGTGLVGELFF.

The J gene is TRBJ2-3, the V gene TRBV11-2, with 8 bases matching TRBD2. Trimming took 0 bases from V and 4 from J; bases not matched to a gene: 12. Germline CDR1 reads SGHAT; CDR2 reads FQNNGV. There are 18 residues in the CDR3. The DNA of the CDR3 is TGTGCCAGCAGCTTAGAGAAAGCGGGGGTCCCCAGGGCAGATACGCAGTATTTT. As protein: CASSLEKAGVPRADTQYF.

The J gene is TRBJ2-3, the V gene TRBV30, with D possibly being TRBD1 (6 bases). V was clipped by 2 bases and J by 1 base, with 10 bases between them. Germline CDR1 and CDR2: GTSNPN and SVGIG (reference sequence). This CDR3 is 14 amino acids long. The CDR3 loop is CAWSRGHGTDTQYF. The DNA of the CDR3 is TGTGCCTGGAGTAGGGGACACGGCACAGATACGCAGTATTTT.

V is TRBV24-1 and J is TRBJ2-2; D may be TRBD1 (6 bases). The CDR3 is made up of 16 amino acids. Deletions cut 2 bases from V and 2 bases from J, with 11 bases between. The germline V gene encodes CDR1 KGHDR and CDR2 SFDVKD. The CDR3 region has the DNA TGTGCCACCAGTGATTCCTGGACAGAAAACACCGGGGAGCTGTTTTTT. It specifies CATSDSWTENTGELFF.

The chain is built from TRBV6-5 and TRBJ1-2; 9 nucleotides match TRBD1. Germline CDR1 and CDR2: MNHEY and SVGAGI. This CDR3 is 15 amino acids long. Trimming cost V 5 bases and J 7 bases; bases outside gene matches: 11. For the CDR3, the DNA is TGTGCCAGCAGTCTGCTGGCACAGGGGGCGTTTGGCTACACCTTC. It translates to CASSLLAQGAFGYTF.